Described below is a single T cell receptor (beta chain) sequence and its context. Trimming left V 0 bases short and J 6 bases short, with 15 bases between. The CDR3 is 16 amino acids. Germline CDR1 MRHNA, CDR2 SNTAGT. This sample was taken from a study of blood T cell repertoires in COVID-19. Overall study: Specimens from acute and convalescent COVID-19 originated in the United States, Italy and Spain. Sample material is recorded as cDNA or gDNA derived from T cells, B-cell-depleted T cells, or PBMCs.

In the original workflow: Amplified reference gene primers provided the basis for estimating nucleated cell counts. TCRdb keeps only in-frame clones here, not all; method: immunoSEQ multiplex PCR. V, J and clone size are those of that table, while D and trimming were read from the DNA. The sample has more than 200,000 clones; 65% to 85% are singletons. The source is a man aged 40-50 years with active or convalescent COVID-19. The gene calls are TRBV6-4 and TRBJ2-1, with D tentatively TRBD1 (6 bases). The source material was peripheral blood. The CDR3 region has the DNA TGTGCCAGCAGTGACTCGAACGCAGTAGGGGGCAATGAGCAGTTCTTC. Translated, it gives CASSDSNAVGGNEQFF.